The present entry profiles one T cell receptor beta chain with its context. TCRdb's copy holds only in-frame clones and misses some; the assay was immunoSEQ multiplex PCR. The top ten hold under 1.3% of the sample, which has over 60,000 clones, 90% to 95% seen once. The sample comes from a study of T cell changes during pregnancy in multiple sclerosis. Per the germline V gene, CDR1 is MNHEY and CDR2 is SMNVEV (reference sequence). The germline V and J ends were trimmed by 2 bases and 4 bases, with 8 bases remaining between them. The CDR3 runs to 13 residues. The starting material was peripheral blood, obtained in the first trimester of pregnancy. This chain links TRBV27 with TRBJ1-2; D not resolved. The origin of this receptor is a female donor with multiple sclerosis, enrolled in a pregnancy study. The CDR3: CASSLGNGYGYTF. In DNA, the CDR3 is TGTGCCAGCAGTTTAGGTAACGGCTATGGCTACACCTTC.